These 21 T cell receptor beta chains were sequenced from one sample in a study of cytomegalovirus exposure and HLA in healthy donors. The PCR had 60 Vbeta and 13 Jbeta primers. Measured with immunoSEQ multiplex PCR; TCRdb has only the in-frame clones, and not every one. The sample spans 100,000 to 150,000 clones; the ten largest clones claim over 1.5%. The sequenced sample was PBMCs. The receptors shown here come from a woman in her 40s in good health and CMV-seropositive.

The gene calls are TRBV28 and TRBJ2-1, with D possibly TRBD1 on 5 matching bases. The germline V gene encodes CDR1 MDHEN and CDR2 SYDVKM. The CDR3 totals 13 residues. The germline V and J ends were trimmed by 5 bases and 6 bases, with 11 bases remaining between them. CDR3 nucleotides: TGTGCCAGCAGTCGACAAACAGGCAATGAGCAGTTCTTC. Translation gives CASSRQTGNEQFF.

This chain uses TRBV15 with TRBJ1-1, with D perhaps TRBD1 (5 bases). The V end was cut by 5 bases, the J end by 6 bases, with 19 bases between. This CDR3 region has 15 residues. The V gene's germline CDR1 is LNHNV and CDR2 YYDKDF (reference sequence). The CDR3 DNA follows: TGTGCCACCAGCGAACCTCTACGGACAACCGCTGAAGCTTTCTTT. It is translated as CATSEPLRTTAEAFF.

The rearrangement links TRBV5-4 to TRBJ1-6; TRBD1 agrees at 10 bases. This CDR3 has 15 amino acids. The ends lost 0 bases at V and 10 bases at J; junction bases unmatched: 4. Germline CDR1 SGHNT, CDR2 YYREEE (reference sequence). CDR3 sequence reads: CASSLGGQGVSPLHF. The CDR3 bases are TGTGCCAGCAGCTTGGGTGGACAGGGGGTATCACCCCTCCACTTT.

In DNA form, the CDR3 reads TGCGCCAGCAGCCCACACTCTAGCGGGAGCACAGATACGCAGTATTTT. Translated: CASSPHSSGSTDTQYF. The rearrangement uses TRBV4-3 and TRBJ2-3, with 8 positions matching TRBD2. CDR1 is LGHNA and CDR2 is YSLEER in the germline V gene. V dropped 4 bases and J dropped 0; count of bases not matched to a gene: 6. The CDR3 loop spans 16 amino acids.

DNA for the CDR3: TGCGCCAGCTCTCATAGTGACTATGGCTACACCTTC. It codes for CASSHSDYGYTF. The chain combines TRBV5-1 with TRBJ1-2; D not certain. Trimming removed 7 bases from V and 3 bases from J, with 10 bases in between. This CDR3 comprises 12 residues. The germline V gene encodes CDR1 SGHRS and CDR2 YFSETQ. Variable domain in full (rest from reference TRBV5-1 and TRBJ1-2): KAGVTQTPRYLIKTRGQQVTLSCSPISGHRSVSWYQQTPGQGLQFLFEYFSETQRNKGNFPGRFSGRQFSNSRSEMNVSTLELGDSALYLCASSHSDYGYTFGSGTRLTVV.

J is TRBJ2-1 and V is TRBV6-6; D ambiguous. Trimming took off 2 bases at V and 3 bases at J, with 14 bases between the two ends. The CDR3 runs to 16 residues. In germline, CDR1 is MNHNY, CDR2 SVGAGI (reference sequence). CDR3 nucleotide sequence: TGTGCCAGCAGTTACGGCCTACCAAGCGTCTACAATGAGCAGTTCTTC. Residues: CASSYGLPSVYNEQFF.

CDR3 sequence: CASSQDDRDLDEAFF. The CDR3 coding sequence is TGCGCCAGCAGCCAAGATGACAGGGACCTAGATGAAGCTTTCTTT. The chain couples TRBV4-1 to TRBJ1-1, with 7 bases matching TRBD1. Looked up from germline, CDR1 is MGHRA and CDR2 is YSYEKL. Germline trimming cut 0 bases from V and 7 bases from J; bases unmatched to any gene: 8. The CDR3 is 15 residues long.

The chain is built from TRBV7-8 and TRBJ1-2, with unresolved D. This CDR3 region has 16 residues. The germline V and J ends were trimmed by 0 bases and 0 bases, with 11 bases remaining between them. Germline V gene data show CDR1 as SGHVS and CDR2 as FQNEAQ. The CDR3 is CASSLAGRQSNYGYTF. The CDR3 region has the DNA TGTGCCAGCAGCTTAGCGGGCAGGCAGTCTAACTATGGCTACACCTTC. Combining the CDR3 with reference TRBV7-8 and TRBJ1-2 gives the whole variable domain GAGVSQSPRYKVAKRGQDVALRCDPISGHVSLFWYQQALGQGPEFLTYFQNEAQLDKSGLPSDRFFAERPEGSVSTLKIQRTQQEDSAVYLCASSLAGRQSNYGYTFGSGTRLTVV.

This sequence joins TRBV9 and TRBJ2-2, with D perhaps matching TRBD1 (6 bases). Germline V CDR1 and CDR2: SGDLS, YYNGEE. Between the trimmed V and J ends, which lost 0 bases and 5 bases, there was a span of 14 bases. This CDR3 comprises 16 residues. The CDR3 here is CASSVATGSETGELFF. Here the CDR3 DNA reads TGTGCCAGCAGCGTAGCTACAGGGTCGGAAACCGGGGAGCTGTTTTTT.

The genes are TRBV27 and TRBJ2-2; D is unresolved. CDR1 and CDR2 from the germline V gene are MNHEY and SMNVEV (reference sequence). V lost 3 bases to trimming and J lost 4 bases, with 3 bases between them. The CDR3 runs to 12 residues. CDR3 bases: TGTGCCAGCAGTTTCATCACCGGGGAGCTGTTTTTT. This encodes CASSFITGELFF.

The rearrangement joins TRBV6-6 to TRBJ2-7; D call uncertain. Germline loops: CDR1 MNHNY, CDR2 SVGAGI (reference sequence). CDR3 length: 13 amino acids. Trimming pared 0 bases from V and 3 bases from J, leaving 6 bases between. CDR3 nucleotides: TGTGCCAGCAGTTACTCTCCCAACTACGAGCAGTACTTC. It codes for CASSYSPNYEQYF.

The CDR3: CASSPEVTSGQETQYF. For the CDR3, the DNA is TGTGCCAGCTCACCCGAGGTTACTAGCGGCCAAGAGACCCAGTACTTC. The V call is TRBV18, the J call TRBJ2-5, with 8 bases matching TRBD2. CDR1 and CDR2 from the germline V gene are KGHSH and LQKENI. The CDR3 is 16 residues long. V shed 3 bases and J 1 base; nucleotides not matched to a gene: 7.

The chain joins TRBV7-3 to TRBJ2-1; 7 bases are a match to TRBD2. The length of the CDR3 is 17 residues. The V and J ends lost 2 bases and 0 bases, in that order; junction bases with no gene match: 7. Germline CDR1 SGHTA, CDR2 FQGTGA. The CDR3 region is CASSLGLAVSSYNEQFF. DNA for the CDR3: TGTGCCAGCAGCTTAGGGCTAGCGGTAAGCTCCTACAATGAGCAGTTCTTC.

The chain employs TRBV4-2 and TRBJ2-1; TRBD2 agrees at 9 bases. CDR3 length equals 18 residues. The germline gives CDR1 LGHNA, CDR2 YNFKEQ. V shed 0 bases, J shed 7 bases, and the junction held 13 bases outside the gene matches. CDR3 in amino acids: CASSQDPRLAVVGNEQFF. The CDR3 DNA sequence: TGTGCCAGCAGCCAAGATCCACGACTAGCGGTGGTGGGGAATGAGCAGTTCTTC.

J is TRBJ2-5 and V is TRBV15; 8 bases are a match to TRBD2. This CDR3 region has 14 residues. Germline V lookup: CDR1 LNHNV, CDR2 YYDKDF (reference sequence). With 4 bases clipped from V and 5 bases from J, the junction kept 6 bases outside the gene matches. CDR3 amino acids: CATSTGGVQETQYF. As DNA, the CDR3 is TGTGCCACCAGCACGGGGGGGGTTCAGGAGACCCAGTACTTC.

This chain links TRBV9 with TRBJ1-5; possible D gene TRBD1, 6 bases. Germline V gene lookup returns CDR1 SGDLS and CDR2 YYNGEE. V was clipped by 0 bases and J by 3 bases, with 10 bases between them. The CDR3 runs 15 residues. The CDR3 here is CASSVAPGANQPQHF. The CDR3, as DNA: TGTGCCAGCAGCGTAGCACCAGGGGCCAATCAGCCCCAGCATTTT.

The chain joins TRBV6-6 to TRBJ1-2; maybe TRBD1 (6 bases). The length of the CDR3 is 14 residues. Per germline, CDR1 MNHNY and CDR2 SVGAGI (reference sequence). The V end lost 3 bases, the J end lost 8 bases, and 16 bases lay between the germline ends. CDR3 bases: TGTGCCAGCAGTTATGGGGGGGCAGGGTCGGGCTACACCTTC. This encodes CASSYGGAGSGYTF.

The gene calls are TRBV5-5 and TRBJ2-7, with no clear D. This CDR3 comprises 11 residues. CDR1 and CDR2 (germline): SGHKS, YYEKEE (reference sequence). V lost 4 bases and J 2 bases, leaving 4 bases between the germline ends. The CDR3 spells CASSLTYEQYF. In nucleotides, the CDR3 is TGTGCCAGCAGCCTTACCTACGAGCAGTACTTC. Drawing the rest from reference TRBV5-5 and TRBJ2-7, the complete variable domain is DAGVTQSPTHLIKTRGQQVTLRCSPISGHKSVSWYQQVLGQGPQFIFQYYEKEERGRGNFPDRFSARQFPNYSSELNVNALLLGDSALYLCASSLTYEQYFGPGTRLTVT.

V gene TRBV6-6 combines with J gene TRBJ2-1; 9 bases are shared with TRBD2. CDR1 MNHNY and CDR2 SVGAGI come from the germline V gene (reference sequence). With 8 bases clipped from V and 6 bases from J, the junction kept 11 bases outside the gene matches. The CDR3 totals 15 residues. The CDR3 DNA reads as TGTGCCAGCGGGTCGACTAGCGGCTCAACCAATGAGCAGTTCTTC. It is translated as CASGSTSGSTNEQFF.

The chain uses TRBV6-5 and TRBJ2-2; no clear D gene. CDR3 length: 15 amino acids. Per the germline V gene, CDR1 is MNHEY and CDR2 is SVGAGI. V was cut by 3 bases and J by 1 base, with 9 bases left in between. DNA of the CDR3: TGTGCCAGCAGTTATAGTCTAGAGAACACCGGGGAGCTGTTTTTT. Amino acids: CASSYSLENTGELFF.

V and J are TRBV30 and TRBJ2-1; D unresolved. Trimming took off 0 bases at V and 13 bases at J, with 10 bases between the two ends. The germline V gene encodes CDR1 GTSNPN and CDR2 SVGIG (reference sequence). There are 11 residues in the CDR3. The CDR3 protein is CAWSVSSSQFF. CDR3 in DNA: TGTGCCTGGAGTGTGTCTAGTTCTCAGTTCTTC.